Each of the 19 T cell receptor beta chains below was sequenced from the same sample in a study of CD8 T cells in cerebrospinal fluid in Alzheimer's disease. TCRdb reprocessed the 10x single-cell sequencing reads, keeping one entry per CDR3 protein, no DNA. This listing includes 1,500 to 2,000 distinct CDR3 sequences. The sample comprised cerebrospinal fluid. Receptors originate from a human donor with mild cognitive impairment.

In terms of frequency, this clonotype is medium-sized (0.01 to 0.1%). The chain recombines TRBV20-1 with TRBJ1-4; no DNA is available, so the TRBD1 call from TCRdb remains unchecked. There are 15 residues in the CDR3. Germline CDR1 and CDR2: DFQATT and SNEGSKA (reference sequence). The CDR3 loop reads CSARSGTEVTEKLFF.

Measured by frequency, this clonotype is medium-sized. The rearrangement links TRBV28 to TRBJ2-3; with no DNA, the TCRdb D assignment of TRBD2 cannot be verified. Germline V gene sequence: CDR1 MDHEN, CDR2 SYDVKM. The CDR3 is 14 amino acids. The CDR3 is CASAGLADTDTQYF.

By frequency, this clonotype is medium-sized. The CDR3 spells CSAEGVSSYEQYF. The V gene is TRBV20-1, the J gene TRBJ2-7. The germline V gene has CDR1 DFQATT and CDR2 SNEGSKA (reference sequence). The length of the CDR3 is 13 residues.

The chain couples TRBV6-5 to TRBJ2-3; lacking DNA, the TRBD1 call made by TCRdb goes unchecked. Per the germline V gene, CDR1 is MNHEY and CDR2 is SVGAGI. The CDR3 consists of 15 residues. CDR3 amino acids: CASSYRTGATDTQYF.

Frequency places this clonotype as medium-sized (0.01 to 0.1%). The chain is built from TRBV6-2 or TRBV6-3 and TRBJ2-7. CDR3 length equals 16 residues. Germline-derived CDR1 and CDR2 are MNHEY and SVGEGT. The CDR3 loop is CASSYSTGRSGYEQYF.

The rearrangement uses TRBV5-4 and TRBJ2-5; there is no DNA to check the TCRdb D call of TRBD1. This CDR3 contains 15 residues. From germline, CDR1 is SGHNT and CDR2 YYREEE (reference sequence). CDR3 sequence reads: CASSRDQGAGETQYF.

By frequency, this clonotype registers large. This chain connects TRBV7-2 to TRBJ2-1. This CDR3 region has 15 residues. Germline-derived CDR1 and CDR2 are SGHTA and FQGNSA. CDR3 protein: CASSPDLPRVGEQFF.

The chain employs TRBV6-6 and TRBJ2-3; TCRdb proposes TRBD2, but this gene call is untestable without DNA. CDR1 is MNHNY, CDR2 SVGAGI, per germline (reference sequence). This CDR3 region has 17 residues. The CDR3 sequence is CASSSSLAGLLTDTQYF.

Measured by frequency, this clonotype is medium-sized (0.01 to 0.1%). The chain links TRBV29-1 to TRBJ2-1. The CDR3 loop spans 11 amino acids. CDR1 is SQVTM and CDR2 is ANQGSEA in the germline V gene. CDR3 in amino acids: CSVVGVDEQFF.

This clonotype registers large by frequency. The rearrangement uses TRBV7-2 and TRBJ1-4; without DNA, the TCRdb call of TRBD1 cannot be checked. The germline V gene has CDR1 SGHTA and CDR2 FQGNSA. The CDR3 length is 14 residues. The CDR3 sequence: CASSHGTENEKLFF.

The rearrangement uses TRBV6-5 and TRBJ1-1; the TRBD1 assignment by TCRdb is unverifiable without DNA. In germline, CDR1 is MNHEY, CDR2 SVGAGI. The CDR3 is 13 amino acids. This CDR3 reads CASSYHTGFEAFF.

This clonotype ranks as medium-sized in terms of frequency. CDR3 region: CSAIAGGTYNEQFF. V usage is TRBV20-1 and J usage is TRBJ2-1; absent DNA, TCRdb's TRBD2 call cannot be checked. The CDR3 is 14 amino acids. Per germline, CDR1 DFQATT and CDR2 SNEGSKA (reference sequence).

This clonotype registers medium-sized by frequency. J is TRBJ2-7 and V is TRBV19; TCRdb calls TRBD2, which cannot be checked without DNA. The V gene's germline CDR1 is LNHDA and CDR2 SQIVND (reference sequence). The CDR3 has 13 amino acids. CDR3 protein: CASSTSGAYEQYF.

This clonotype counts as medium-sized (0.01 to 0.1%) by frequency. V and J are TRBV29-1 and TRBJ2-2; TCRdb returns TRBD2, unconfirmable since there is no DNA. This CDR3 region has 14 residues. CDR1 and CDR2 (germline): SQVTM, ANQGSEA. This chain's CDR3 is CSVVEGRNTGELFF.

This clonotype is deemed medium-sized by its frequency. The chain couples TRBV5-1 to TRBJ2-3; TCRdb selects TRBD2, and the lack of DNA leaves this call unchecked. The CDR3 spans 17 residues. Looked up from germline, CDR1 is SGHRS and CDR2 is YFSETQ. CDR3 in amino acids: CASSLPAGLAVRDTQYF.

Judged by frequency, this clonotype is medium-sized. The chain combines TRBV14 with TRBJ2-5; TCRdb names TRBD1, which stays unverified in the absence of DNA. Germline assignment: CDR1 SGHDN and CDR2 FVKESK. The CDR3 extends over 15 amino acids. The CDR3 spells CASSPPGQISETQYF.

This clonotype is identified as medium-sized from frequency. V usage is TRBV5-1 and J usage is TRBJ1-1; the TRBD1 assignment by TCRdb is unverifiable without DNA. This CDR3 region has 15 residues. Germline CDR1 is SGHRS and CDR2 is YFSETQ. This chain's CDR3 is CASSPRQGLNTEAFF.

This clonotype is called medium-sized based on its frequency. The chain combines TRBV6-1 with TRBJ2-3. The germline V gene has CDR1 MNHNS and CDR2 SASEGT. This CDR3 is 15 amino acids long. CDR3 sequence reads: CASSEELRSTDTQYF.

The chain couples TRBV27 to TRBJ2-7; TCRdb picks TRBD1, but there is no DNA to check that call. Germline V CDR1 and CDR2: MNHEY, SMNVEV (reference sequence). CDR3 length: 15 residues. The CDR3 is CASTAPGQGRSEQYF.